What follows are 9 T cell receptor beta chains derived from one specimen sequenced in a study of blood T cell repertoires in COVID-19. TCRdb keeps only in-frame clones here, not all; method: immunoSEQ multiplex PCR. The sample has more than 80,000 clones; approximately 80% are singletons. Sequencing input: peripheral blood. These receptors all stem from a woman aged 60-75 years with acute or convalescent COVID-19.

The chain uses TRBV5-1 and TRBJ2-5; the match to TRBD1 covers 7 bases. Germline V lookup: CDR1 SGHRS, CDR2 YFSETQ. This CDR3 spans 15 amino acids. V lost 4 bases to trimming and J lost 2 bases; unmatched junction nucleotides: 8. CDR3 bases: TGCGCCAGCAGCCGTATACCGGGACAGCAAGAGACCCAGTACTTC. This sequence encodes CASSRIPGQQETQYF.

The chain has TRBV5-1 and TRBJ1-1; 9 positions match TRBD1. The CDR3 has 18 residues. CDR1 is SGHRS, CDR2 YFSETQ, per germline. The V segment lost 3 bases and the J segment 5 bases; nucleotides outside the gene matches: 17. The CDR3 loop reads CASSSKVPGQGMGTEAFF. Here the CDR3 DNA reads TGCGCCAGCAGCTCAAAGGTCCCGGGACAGGGCATGGGAACTGAAGCTTTCTTT. The full variable domain, completed using reference TRBV5-1 and TRBJ1-1, is KAGVTQTPRYLIKTRGQQVTLSCSPISGHRSVSWYQQTPGQGLQFLFEYFSETQRNKGNFPGRFSGRQFSNSRSEMNVSTLELGDSALYLCASSSKVPGQGMGTEAFFGQGTRLTVV.

The rearrangement uses TRBV24-1 and TRBJ2-3; no clear D gene. Trimming removed 2 bases at V and 3 bases at J, with 5 bases between. The CDR3 has 13 amino acids. Germline CDR1 KGHDR, CDR2 SFDVKD. The CDR3 bases are TGTGCCACCAGTGATTCCGGGACAGATACGCAGTATTTT. Residues: CATSDSGTDTQYF.

The genes are TRBV7-8 and TRBJ1-6; unclear D gene. V dropped 1 base and J dropped 5 bases, with 15 bases sitting between them. The germline V gene encodes CDR1 SGHVS and CDR2 FQNEAQ. The CDR3 runs to 17 residues. CDR3 sequence reads: CASSLVSLALDNSPLHF. CDR3 DNA: TGTGCCAGCAGCTTAGTCTCTCTTGCGCTTGATAATTCACCCCTCCACTTT.

This clone was picked up one time. This rearrangement joins TRBV6-2 or TRBV6-3 to TRBJ1-5; D possibly corresponds to TRBD1 (5 bases). The V and J ends lost 2 bases and 1 base respectively, with 9 bases between them. The CDR3 spans 15 residues. Germline assignment: CDR1 MNHEY and CDR2 SVGEGT. The CDR3: CASSYGRGSNQPQHF. CDR3 coding DNA: TGTGCCAGCAGTTACGGTAGGGGCAGCAATCAGCCCCAGCATTTT.

The CDR3 region is CASSSTLFYNEQFF. CDR3 bases: TGTGCCAGCAGCTCTACTCTGTTTTACAATGAGCAGTTCTTC. V usage is TRBV7-2 and J usage is TRBJ2-1; D unclear. Germline lookup yields CDR1 SGHTA and CDR2 FQGNSA. The CDR3 loop spans 14 amino acids. With 4 bases removed from V and 4 bases from J, the gap between germline ends came to 11 bases.

This clone has only a few counts. The rearrangement joins TRBV6-5 to TRBJ1-1; a possible D gene is TRBD1 (6 bases). Trimming pared 7 bases from V and 3 bases from J, leaving 15 bases between. Germline assignment: CDR1 MNHEY and CDR2 SVGAGI. The CDR3 is 14 residues long. In DNA form, the CDR3 reads TGTGCCAGCACCCGAGACAGGTCCCACACTGAAGCTTTCTTT. This translates into CASTRDRSHTEAFF.

The rearrangement joins TRBV5-4 to TRBJ2-2; D uncertain. The germline V and J ends were trimmed by 0 bases and 0 bases, with 6 bases remaining between them. The CDR3 totals 15 residues. Germline V lookup: CDR1 SGHNT, CDR2 YYREEE (reference sequence). Here the CDR3 DNA reads TGTGCCAGCAGCTTGGACTACACGAACACCGGGGAGCTGTTTTTT. It specifies CASSLDYTNTGELFF.

V usage is TRBV5-4 and J usage is TRBJ2-2; 8 nucleotides agree with TRBD2. Per the germline V gene, CDR1 is SGHNT and CDR2 is YYREEE (reference sequence). V shed 4 bases and J 4 bases; nucleotides not matched to a gene: 3. The CDR3 has 14 amino acids. In DNA form, the CDR3 reads TGTGCCAGCAGCCGGGGGGGAGCCACCGGGGAGCTGTTTTTT. Translation gives CASSRGGATGELFF.